Below, one TCR beta chain is given with its context. Its antigen remains unidentified. The sample belongs to a study of T cell therapy after organ transplantation. Per the germline V gene, CDR1 is SSHAT and CDR2 is FNYEAQ (reference sequence). The CDR3 runs 15 residues. Trimming removed 3 bases from V and 1 base from J, with 10 bases in between. The data were produced by immunoSEQ multiplex PCR, yet TCRdb's version contains in-frame clones alone and is incomplete. The top ten clones hold approximately 30% of a sample with 5,500 to 6,500 clones, roughly 74% of them seen once. Time point specified: 4-8 weeks after completion of therapy.

The V call is TRBV7-7, the J call TRBJ1-5; D remains ambiguous. This receptor was taken from a human patient who had received a solid organ transplant and had CMV disease. Part of the T cell pool may stem from the graft donor. This specimen consisted of CD8+ T cells from blood, obtained after autologous CMV-specific T cell therapy. CDR3 amino acids: CASSLEIPSNQPQHF. Written as DNA, the CDR3 is TGTGCCAGCAGCTTGGAAATACCAAGCAATCAGCCCCAGCATTTT. The full variable domain, its missing parts supplied by reference TRBV7-7 and TRBJ1-5, is GAGVSQSPRYKVTKRGQDVTLRCDPISSHATLYWYQQALGQGPEFLTYFNYEAQPDKSGLPSDRFSAERPEGSISTLTIQRTEQRDSAMYRCASSLEIPSNQPQHFGDGTRLSIL.